This T cell receptor beta chain appears in the sequencing data of a study of early stage breast cancer tumors. Looking at the study overall: ER+/PR+/HER2- status applied to about 70% of the 16 invasive breast tumors.

The study, taken as a whole, reports: Commonly generated sequences made up most enriched TCRB sequences shared between patients. Compared with adjacent normal breast tissue, tumors showed approximately 2.5-fold greater T cell density and higher clonality. In about 90% of the 16 patients, blood comparison separated tumor from normal breast.

Here immunoSEQ multiplex PCR was the method, and the copy in TCRdb shows in-frame clones only, minus some. Among about 36,000 clones listed, 70% to 80% were seen once. As regards this clone: Its cognate antigen is unknown.

This receptor was taken from a person aged 55 to 75 with breast cancer. The material sequenced was blood.

Here the CDR3 reads CATSWTALDEKLFF. The CDR3 bases are TGTGCCACCTCATGGACGGCATTGGATGAAAAACTGTTTTTT. V gene TRBV2 combines with J gene TRBJ1-4; D gene ambiguous. Germline V gives CDR1 SNHLY, CDR2 FYNNEI. This CDR3 spans 14 amino acids. V shed 10 bases and J shed 6 bases, with 18 bases lying between them.